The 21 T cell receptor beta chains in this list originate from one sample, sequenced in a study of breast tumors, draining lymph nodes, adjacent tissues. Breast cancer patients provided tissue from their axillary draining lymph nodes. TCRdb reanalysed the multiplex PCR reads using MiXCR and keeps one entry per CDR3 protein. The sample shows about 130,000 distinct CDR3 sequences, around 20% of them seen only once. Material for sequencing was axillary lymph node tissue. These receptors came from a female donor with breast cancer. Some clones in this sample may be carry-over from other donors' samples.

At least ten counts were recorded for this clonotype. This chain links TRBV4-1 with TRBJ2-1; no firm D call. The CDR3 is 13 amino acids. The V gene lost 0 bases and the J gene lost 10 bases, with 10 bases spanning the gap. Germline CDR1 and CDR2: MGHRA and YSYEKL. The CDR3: CASSQEFSREQFF. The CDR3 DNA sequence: TGCGCCAGCAGCCAAGAGTTTTCACGGGAGCAGTTCTTC.

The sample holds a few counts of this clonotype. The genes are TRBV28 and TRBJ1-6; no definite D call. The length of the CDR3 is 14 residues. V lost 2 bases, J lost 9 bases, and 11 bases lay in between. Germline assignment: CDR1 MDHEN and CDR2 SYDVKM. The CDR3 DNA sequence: TGTGCCAGCAGTTTAGGCACCGAGGGTTCACCCCTCCACTTT. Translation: CASSLGTEGSPLHF.

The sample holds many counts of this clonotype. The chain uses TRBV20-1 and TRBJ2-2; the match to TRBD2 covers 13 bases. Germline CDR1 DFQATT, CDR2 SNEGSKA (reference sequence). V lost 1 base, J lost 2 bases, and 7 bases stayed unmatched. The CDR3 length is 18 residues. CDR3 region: CSARVRTSGGRNTGELFF. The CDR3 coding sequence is TGCAGTGCTAGAGTGAGGACTAGCGGGGGCCGAAACACCGGGGAGCTGTTTTTT.

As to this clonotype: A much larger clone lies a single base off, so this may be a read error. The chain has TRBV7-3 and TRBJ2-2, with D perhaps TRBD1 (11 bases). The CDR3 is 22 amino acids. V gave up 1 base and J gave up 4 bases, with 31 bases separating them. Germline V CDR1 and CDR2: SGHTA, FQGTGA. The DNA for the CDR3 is TGTGCCAGCAGCTTAAAGGACAGGGGGCGGCTAGCGGGAGATACGAGCACCGGGGAGCTGTTTTTT. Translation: CASSLKDRGRLAGDTSTGELFF.

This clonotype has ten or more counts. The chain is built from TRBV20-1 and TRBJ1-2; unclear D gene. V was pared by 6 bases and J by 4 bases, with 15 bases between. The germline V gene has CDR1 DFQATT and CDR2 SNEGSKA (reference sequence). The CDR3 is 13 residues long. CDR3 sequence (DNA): TGCAGTGCCCAGCCGTGGGTTGGCTATGGCTACACCTTC. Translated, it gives CSAQPWVGYGYTF.

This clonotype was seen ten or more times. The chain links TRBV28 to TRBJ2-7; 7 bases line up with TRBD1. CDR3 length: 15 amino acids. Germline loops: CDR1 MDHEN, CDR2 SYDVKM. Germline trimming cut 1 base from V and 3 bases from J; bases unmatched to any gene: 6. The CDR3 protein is CASSLFGQALYEQYF. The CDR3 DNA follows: TGTGCCAGCAGTTTATTTGGACAGGCCCTCTACGAGCAGTACTTC.

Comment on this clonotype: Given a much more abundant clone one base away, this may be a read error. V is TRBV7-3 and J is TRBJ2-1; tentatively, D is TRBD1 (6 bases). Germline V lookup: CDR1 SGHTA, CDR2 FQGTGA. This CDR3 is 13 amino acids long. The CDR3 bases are TGTGCCGGCAGCTGGACAGCATACAATGAGCAGTTCTTC. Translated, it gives CAGSWTAYNEQFF.

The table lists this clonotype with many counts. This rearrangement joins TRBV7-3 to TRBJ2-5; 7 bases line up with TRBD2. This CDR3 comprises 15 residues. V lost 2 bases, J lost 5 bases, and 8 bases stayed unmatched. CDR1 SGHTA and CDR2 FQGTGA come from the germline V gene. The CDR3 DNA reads TGTGCCAGCAGCTTATCAGGCGGGGGAGGGGAGACCCAGTACTTC. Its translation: CASSLSGGGGETQYF.

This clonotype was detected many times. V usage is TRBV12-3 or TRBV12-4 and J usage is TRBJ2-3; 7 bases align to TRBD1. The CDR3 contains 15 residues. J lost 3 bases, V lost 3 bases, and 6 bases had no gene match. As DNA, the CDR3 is TGTGCCAGCAGTTTGAGACGGGACAGAACAGATACGCAGTATTTT. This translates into CASSLRRDRTDTQYF.

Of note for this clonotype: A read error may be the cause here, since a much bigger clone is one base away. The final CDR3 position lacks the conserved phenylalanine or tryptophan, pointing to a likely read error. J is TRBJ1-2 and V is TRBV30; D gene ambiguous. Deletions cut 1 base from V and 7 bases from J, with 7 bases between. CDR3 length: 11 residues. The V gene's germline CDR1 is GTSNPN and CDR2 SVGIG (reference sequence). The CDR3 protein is CAWSGAGGYTL. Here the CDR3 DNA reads TGTGCCTGGAGTGGGGCAGGTGGCTACACCCTC.

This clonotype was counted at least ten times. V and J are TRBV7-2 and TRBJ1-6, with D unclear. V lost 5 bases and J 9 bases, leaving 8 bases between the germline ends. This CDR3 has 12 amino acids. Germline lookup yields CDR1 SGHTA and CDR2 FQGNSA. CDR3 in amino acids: CASSLLRSPLHF. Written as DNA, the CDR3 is TGTGCCAGCAGCCTATTACGTTCACCCCTCCACTTT.

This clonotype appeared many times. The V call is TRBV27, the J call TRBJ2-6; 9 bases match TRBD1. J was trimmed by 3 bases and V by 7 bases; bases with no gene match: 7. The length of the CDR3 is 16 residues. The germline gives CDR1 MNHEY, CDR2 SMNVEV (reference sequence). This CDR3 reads CASTGTGSGGANVLTF. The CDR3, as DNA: TGTGCCAGCACCGGGACAGGGAGCGGTGGGGCCAACGTCCTGACTTTC.

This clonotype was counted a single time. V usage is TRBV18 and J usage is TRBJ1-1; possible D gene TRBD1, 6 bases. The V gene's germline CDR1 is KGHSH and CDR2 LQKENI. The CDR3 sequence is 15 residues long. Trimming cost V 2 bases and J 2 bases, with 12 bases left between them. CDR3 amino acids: CASSPGTNLNTEAFF. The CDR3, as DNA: TGTGCCAGCTCACCAGGGACAAACCTTAACACTGAAGCTTTCTTT.

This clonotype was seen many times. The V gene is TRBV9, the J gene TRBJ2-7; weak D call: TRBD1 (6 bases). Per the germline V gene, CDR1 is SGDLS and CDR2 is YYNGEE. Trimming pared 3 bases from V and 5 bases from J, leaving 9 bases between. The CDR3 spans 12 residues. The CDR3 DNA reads TGTGCCAGCAGCGGAAACAGGGACGAGCAGTACTTC. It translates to CASSGNRDEQYF.

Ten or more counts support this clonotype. The chain's CDR3 is CATSRGGQGSTLQETQYF. In DNA, the CDR3 is TGTGCCACCAGCAGAGGAGGACAGGGGTCAACCCTCCAGGAGACCCAGTACTTC. This sequence joins TRBV15 and TRBJ2-5, with TRBD1 matching 9 bases. V was pared by 1 base and J by 5 bases, with 14 bases of the junction left unmatched. The germline CDR1 and CDR2 sequences are LNHNV and YYDKDF (reference sequence). The CDR3 runs 18 residues.

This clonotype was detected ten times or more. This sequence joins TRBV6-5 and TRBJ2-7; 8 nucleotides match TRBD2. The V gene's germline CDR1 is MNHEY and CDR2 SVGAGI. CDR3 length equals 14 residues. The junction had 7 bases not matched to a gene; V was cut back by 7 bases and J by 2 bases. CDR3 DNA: TGTGCCAGCACGGGGGGGAATGGGCCCTACGAGCAGTACTTC. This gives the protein CASTGGNGPYEQYF.

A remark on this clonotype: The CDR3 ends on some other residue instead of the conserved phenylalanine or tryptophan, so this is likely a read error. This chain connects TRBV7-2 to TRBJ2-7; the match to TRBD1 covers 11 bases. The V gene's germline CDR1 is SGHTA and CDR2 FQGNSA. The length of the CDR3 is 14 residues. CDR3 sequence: CASSRDRGTYEQYY. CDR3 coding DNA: TGCGCCAGCAGTCGGGACAGGGGGACCTACGAGCAGTACTAC.

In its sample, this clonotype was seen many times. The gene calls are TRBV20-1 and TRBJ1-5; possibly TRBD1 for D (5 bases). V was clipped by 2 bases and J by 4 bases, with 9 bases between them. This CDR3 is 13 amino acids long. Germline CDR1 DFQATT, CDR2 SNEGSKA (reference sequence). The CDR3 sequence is CSARPGVNQPQHF. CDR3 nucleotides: TGCAGTGCTAGACCGGGGGTAAATCAGCCCCAGCATTTT.

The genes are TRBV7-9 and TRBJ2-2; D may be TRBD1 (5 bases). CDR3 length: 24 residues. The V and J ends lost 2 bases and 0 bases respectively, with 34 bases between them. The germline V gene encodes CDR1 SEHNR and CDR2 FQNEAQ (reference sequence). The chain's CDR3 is CASSLLFLEGTPPGPLANTGELFF. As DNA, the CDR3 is TGTGCCAGCAGCTTATTATTTTTGGAAGGCACCCCCCCAGGGCCTCTAGCGAACACCGGGGAGCTGTTTTTT.

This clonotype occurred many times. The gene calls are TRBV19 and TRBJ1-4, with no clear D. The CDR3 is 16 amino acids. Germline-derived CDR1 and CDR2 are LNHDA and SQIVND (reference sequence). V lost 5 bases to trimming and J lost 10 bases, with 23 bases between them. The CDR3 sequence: CASSDHNRAPGGKLFF. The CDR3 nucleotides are TGTGCCAGTAGTGACCACAACCGGGCCCCTGGAGGAAAACTGTTTTTT. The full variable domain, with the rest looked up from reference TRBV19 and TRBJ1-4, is DGGITQSPKYLFRKEGQNVTLSCEQNLNHDAMYWYRQDPGQGLRLIYYSQIVNDFQKGDIAEGYSVSREKKESFPLTVTSAQKNPTAFYLCASSDHNRAPGGKLFFGSGTQLSVL.

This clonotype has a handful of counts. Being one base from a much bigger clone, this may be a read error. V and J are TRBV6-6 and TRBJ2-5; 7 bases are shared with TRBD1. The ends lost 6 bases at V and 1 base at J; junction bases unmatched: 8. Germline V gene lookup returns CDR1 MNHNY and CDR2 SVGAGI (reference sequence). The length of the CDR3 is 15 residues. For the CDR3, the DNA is TGTGCCAGCAGACAGCAGTACAGGGGCCAAGAGACCCAGTACTTC. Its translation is CASRQQYRGQETQYF.